A single sample is the source of the 24 T cell receptor beta chains below, sequenced in a study of T cells in Graves' hyperthyroidism and ophthalmopathy. TCR beta CDR3 regions were amplified from RNA transcripts. The TCR CDR3 first-round RT-PCR relied on the HTBI primer set. One entry per CDR3 protein, called by TCRdb with MiXCR from the multiplex PCR reads. Of more than 350,000 distinct CDR3 sequences in the sample, more than 14% were seen once. The sample consisted of blood. The receptors were sampled from a young woman with Graves' ophthalmopathy.

There are many counts of this clonotype. The chain links TRBV28 to TRBJ2-6; D gene unclear. The CDR3 is 15 amino acids. Germline V lookup: CDR1 MDHEN, CDR2 SYDVKM. Trimming took off 5 bases at V and 4 bases at J, with 12 bases between the two ends. CDR3 protein: CASSTPVPGANVLTF. DNA of the CDR3: TGTGCCAGCAGTACCCCAGTTCCCGGGGCCAACGTCCTGACTTTC.

This clonotype has ten or more counts. The chain employs TRBV7-9 and TRBJ2-7; no clear D gene. The CDR3 spans 16 residues. Deletions cut 1 base from V and 0 bases from J, with 13 bases between. Germline values: CDR1 SEHNR, CDR2 FQNEAQ (reference sequence). The CDR3 sequence is CASSLDSSHGSYEQYF. DNA for the CDR3: TGTGCCAGCAGCTTAGATTCCTCCCACGGCTCCTACGAGCAGTACTTC. Variable domain in full (rest from reference TRBV7-9 and TRBJ2-7): DTGVSQNPRHKITKRGQNVTFRCDPISEHNRLYWYRQTLGQGPEFLTYFQNEAQLEKSRLLSDRFSAERPKGSFSTLEIQRTEQGDSAMYLCASSLDSSHGSYEQYFGPGTRLTVT.

This clonotype has more than one count but fewer than ten. This rearrangement joins TRBV4-1 to TRBJ2-7; D gene unclear. CDR3 length: 11 amino acids. Deletions cut 3 bases from V and 5 bases from J, with 5 bases between. Germline CDR1 MGHRA, CDR2 YSYEKL. The CDR3 loop is CASSQDHEQYF. The CDR3 nucleotides are TGCGCCAGCAGCCAGGATCACGAGCAGTACTTC.

This clonotype was picked up many times. The chain joins TRBV20-1 to TRBJ2-7, with D perhaps being TRBD1 or TRBD2 (7 bases each). Trimming pared 5 bases from V and 9 bases from J, leaving 23 bases between. The CDR3 totals 14 residues. From germline, CDR1 is DFQATT and CDR2 SNEGSKA (reference sequence). Here the CDR3 DNA reads TGCAGTGCTCCTCGACAGGGACTACCTGAAGGGCAGTACTTC. Encoded protein: CSAPRQGLPEGQYF.

This clonotype was seen many times. V gene TRBV20-1 combines with J gene TRBJ1-1; 8 bases map to TRBD1. CDR1 and CDR2 from the germline V gene are DFQATT and SNEGSKA (reference sequence). After removal of 3 bases from V and 4 bases from J, the junction contained 10 bases not matched to a gene. The CDR3 consists of 15 residues. The CDR3 coding sequence is TGCAGTGCTAGCGGACAGGGACGGAGGAGCACTGAAGCTTTCTTT. Amino acid sequence: CSASGQGRRSTEAFF.

Ten or more counts support this clonotype. This chain joins TRBV20-1 and TRBJ1-1; tentative D call: TRBD1 (5 bases). This CDR3 comprises 17 residues. CDR1 is DFQATT, CDR2 SNEGSKA, per germline (reference sequence). V lost 5 bases to trimming and J lost 0 bases, with 22 bases between them. CDR3 sequence reads: CSAGPHLPGVMNTEAFF. CDR3 nucleotide sequence: TGCAGTGCTGGTCCCCATTTGCCGGGGGTCATGAACACTGAAGCTTTCTTT.

This clonotype was recorded at least ten times. The J gene is TRBJ2-7, the V gene TRBV12-3 or TRBV12-4, with D possibly being TRBD2 (6 bases). V was cut by 10 bases and J by 2 bases, with 9 bases left in between. The CDR3 is 11 residues long. The DNA for the CDR3 is TGTGCCAACGGGGGTACCTACGAGCAGTACTTC. Amino acids: CANGGTYEQYF.

This clonotype occurred many times. The gene calls are TRBV11-2 and TRBJ1-1; the D is unclear. Looked up from germline, CDR1 is SGHAT and CDR2 is FQNNGV. The CDR3 extends over 13 amino acids. The V gene lost 0 bases and the J gene lost 13 bases, with 15 bases spanning the gap. The CDR3 sequence is CASSLEVAGVGFF. For the CDR3, the DNA is TGTGCCAGCAGCTTAGAAGTTGCTGGGGTGGGTTTCTTT.

CDR3 protein: CASSQRGQGTTMGTNTEAFF. The CDR3 DNA reads TGTGCCAGCAGCCAAAGGGGACAGGGTACCACAATGGGAACGAACACTGAAGCTTTCTTT. The rearrangement links TRBV7-6 to TRBJ1-1; TRBD1 matches at 9 bases. Per the germline V gene, CDR1 is SGHVS and CDR2 is FNYEAQ. The CDR3 is 20 residues long. J gave up 1 base and V 5 bases, and 20 bases lay outside the gene matches.

This clonotype has ten or more counts. The chain employs TRBV27 and TRBJ2-7; the D gene is possibly TRBD2 (6 bases). V lost 4 bases and J lost 0, with 13 bases in between. The CDR3 is 15 amino acids. Germline-derived CDR1 and CDR2 are MNHEY and SMNVEV (reference sequence). Written as DNA, the CDR3 is TGTGCCAGCAGTTGGGGAGGACAAAGCTCCTACGAGCAGTACTTC. Its protein is CASSWGGQSSYEQYF.

This clonotype appeared many times. The CDR3 DNA follows: TGTGCCAGCAGTGAATACAGCGTAGGCACAGATACGCAGTATTTT. Translated, it gives CASSEYSVGTDTQYF. The rearrangement joins TRBV2 to TRBJ2-3; D is undetermined. The germline V gene encodes CDR1 SNHLY and CDR2 FYNNEI. V lost 2 bases, J lost 1 base, and 10 bases lay in between. This CDR3 region has 15 residues.

This clonotype was counted ten times or more. In DNA, the CDR3 is TGTGCCAGCAGTTTAAATGTTTCAGGCCTATACCAAGAGACCCAGTACTTC. It specifies CASSLNVSGLYQETQYF. The chain recombines TRBV28 with TRBJ2-5, with D hard to call. V lost 2 bases to trimming and J lost 0 bases, with 16 bases between them. The CDR3 contains 17 residues. Germline V gives CDR1 MDHEN, CDR2 SYDVKM.

This clonotype was picked up many times. The chain is built from TRBV12-3 or TRBV12-4 and TRBJ1-2, with D possibly matching TRBD1 (5 bases). The CDR3 has 14 residues. Trimming left V 3 bases short and J 6 bases short, with 14 bases between. Here the CDR3 DNA reads TGTGCCAGCAGTTTTGCGGGGCTCTCGAATGGCTACACCTTC. This encodes CASSFAGLSNGYTF.

This clonotype has ten or more counts. V gene TRBV3-1 combines with J gene TRBJ1-2; D is undetermined. This CDR3 contains 17 residues. The V end was cut by 0 bases, the J end by 8 bases, with 22 bases between. Germline lookup yields CDR1 LGHDT and CDR2 YNNKEL (reference sequence). The CDR3: CASSQDTGRAAYNGYTF. In DNA, the CDR3 is TGTGCCAGCAGCCAAGATACGGGAAGGGCAGCCTATAACGGCTACACCTTC. The whole variable domain, remainder taken from reference TRBV3-1 and TRBJ1-2, is DTAVSQTPKYLVTQMGNDKSIKCEQNLGHDTMYWYKQDSKKFLKIMFSYNNKELIINETVPNRFSPKSPDKAHLNLHINSLELGDSAVYFCASSQDTGRAAYNGYTFGSGTRLTVV.

There are a few counts of this clonotype. The V and J genes are TRBV19 and TRBJ2-1; 8 bases match TRBD2. CDR3 size: 16 residues. V trimming: 6 bases; J trimming: 6 bases; junction bases outside the gene matches: 13. Germline loops: CDR1 LNHDA, CDR2 SQIVND (reference sequence). The CDR3 DNA sequence: TGTGCCAGTAGAATAACGGGGGGGCTTTCGTTCAATGAGCAGTTCTTC. It codes for CASRITGGLSFNEQFF.

This clonotype has ten or more counts. This chain links TRBV7-9 with TRBJ2-7; D is uncertain. The CDR3 runs 14 residues. V was pared by 1 base and J by 0 bases, with 7 bases between. Germline V CDR1 and CDR2: SEHNR, FQNEAQ (reference sequence). DNA for the CDR3: TGTGCCAGCAGCTTAGATGTCAGCTCCTACGAGCAGTACTTC. This translates into CASSLDVSSYEQYF.

The sample holds many counts of this clonotype. The chain links TRBV2 to TRBJ2-5, with TRBD2 matching over 9 bases. The junction had 3 bases not matched to a gene; V was cut back by 7 bases and J by 0 bases. CDR1 is SNHLY, CDR2 FYNNEI, per germline. This CDR3 is 14 amino acids long. This CDR3 is CASKRGDNQETQYF. DNA of the CDR3: TGTGCCAGCAAGCGGGGGGATAACCAAGAGACCCAGTACTTC.

This clonotype has ten or more counts. This rearrangement joins TRBV30 to TRBJ2-2; D possibly corresponds to TRBD2 (7 bases). The CDR3 loop spans 15 amino acids. V lost 0 bases and J lost 5, with 13 bases in between. Germline V gene lookup returns CDR1 GTSNPN and CDR2 SVGIG (reference sequence). DNA of the CDR3: TGTGCCTGGAGTGTAGGGGGGGCTTGGACCGGGGAGCTGTTTTTT. It codes for CAWSVGGAWTGELFF.

This clonotype was seen a handful of times. A read error may be the cause here, since a much bigger clone is one base away. The chain combines TRBV20-1 with TRBJ2-1, with D unclear. This CDR3 is 13 amino acids long. The germline V gene encodes CDR1 DFQATT and CDR2 SNEGSKA (reference sequence). V was trimmed by 6 bases and J by 5 bases, leaving 14 bases between them. The CDR3 spells CSASTPDDNEQFF. The CDR3 DNA follows: TGCAGTGCCTCAACACCCGACGACAATGAGCAGTTCTTC.

This clonotype was seen at least ten times. The chain links TRBV20-1 to TRBJ2-5; 12 bases line up with TRBD2. The CDR3 totals 19 residues. Losses at the gene ends were 2 bases for V and 2 bases for J; bases not matched to a gene: 15. Germline V gene data show CDR1 as DFQATT and CDR2 as SNEGSKA (reference sequence). The CDR3 here is CSARNNILGLAGSQETQYF. The DNA for the CDR3 is TGCAGTGCTAGAAACAATATTTTAGGACTAGCGGGATCTCAAGAGACCCAGTACTTC.

This chain joins TRBV6-1 and TRBJ1-4, with D hard to call. This CDR3 is 14 amino acids long. The V gene lost 6 bases and the J gene lost 8 bases, with 16 bases spanning the gap. Germline values: CDR1 MNHNS, CDR2 SASEGT. CDR3 DNA sequence: TGTGCCAGCAGCCCGATTCCTCGAGGGGAAAAACTGTTTTTT. This encodes CASSPIPRGEKLFF.

This clonotype has only a few counts. The chain couples TRBV15 to TRBJ2-5; D might be TRBD1 (5 bases). The CDR3 extends over 15 amino acids. Trimming stripped 2 bases from V and 2 bases from J, with 12 bases between. Germline values: CDR1 LNHNV, CDR2 YYDKDF (reference sequence). CDR3 sequence: CATSRSNRNQETQYF. CDR3 DNA sequence: TGTGCCACCAGCAGAAGCAACAGGAATCAAGAGACCCAGTACTTC.

This clonotype was counted a few times. This chain uses TRBV10-3 with TRBJ1-4; 8 nucleotides match TRBD1. J lost 0 bases, V lost 3 bases, and 12 bases had no gene match. Germline V lookup: CDR1 ENHRY, CDR2 SYGVKD. The CDR3 is 19 residues long. The CDR3 is CAISDSLGQAVATNEKLFF. The CDR3 DNA is TGTGCCATCAGTGACTCTCTGGGACAGGCGGTGGCAACTAATGAAAAACTGTTTTTT.

There are many counts of this clonotype. This chain connects TRBV7-8 to TRBJ1-2; TRBD1 matches 7 bases. Trimming took 6 bases from V and 7 from J; bases not matched to a gene: 11. Germline V lookup: CDR1 SGHVS, CDR2 FQNEAQ. The CDR3 is made up of 14 amino acids. The DNA for the CDR3 is TGTGCCAGCAGTTTAACGGACAGGCCTCTTGGCTACACCTTC. Its protein product is CASSLTDRPLGYTF. The whole variable domain, remainder taken from reference TRBV7-8 and TRBJ1-2, is GAGVSQSPRYKVAKRGQDVALRCDPISGHVSLFWYQQALGQGPEFLTYFQNEAQLDKSGLPSDRFFAERPEGSVSTLKIQRTQQEDSAVYLCASSLTDRPLGYTFGSGTRLTVV.